Listed here are 8 T cell receptor beta chains from one sample, sequenced in a study of graft-versus-host responses after intestinal transplantation. Sequencing used immunoSEQ multiplex PCR; TCRdb keeps in-frame clones, though not all of them. The sample carries about 14,000 clones, under 35% recorded once. Sample: alloreactive CD4+ T cells from a mixed lymphocyte reaction culture, taken before intestinal transplant. Subset meaning: CFSE-low proliferating T cells sorted from roughly 6-day pre-transplant mixed lymphocyte reaction (GvH or HvG direction). All receptors derive from a human patient who received an intestinal transplant.

V gene TRBV5-1 combines with J gene TRBJ2-7; no firm D call. Germline CDR1 is SGHRS and CDR2 is YFSETQ. The CDR3 has 14 amino acids. V was trimmed by 4 bases and J by 5 bases, leaving 16 bases between them. The CDR3 sequence: CASSTGWSVHEQYF. The CDR3 DNA is TGCGCCAGCAGCACCGGTTGGTCCGTCCACGAGCAGTACTTC.

The V gene is TRBV6-1, the J gene TRBJ2-7, with D tentatively TRBD2 (6 bases). V was pared by 2 bases and J by 0 bases, with 20 bases between. The CDR3 has 18 residues. Per germline, CDR1 MNHNS and CDR2 SASEGT. The CDR3 sequence is CASSERLWAGPSSYEQYF. The CDR3 region has the DNA TGTGCCAGCAGTGAAAGGTTGTGGGCGGGACCGAGCTCCTACGAGCAGTACTTC.

This chain joins TRBV7-4 and TRBJ2-1; 7 bases fit TRBD1. The CDR3 runs 15 residues. V lost 5 bases to trimming and J lost 1 base; unmatched junction nucleotides: 5. Germline lookup yields CDR1 SGHVT and CDR2 SQSDAQ. The DNA of the CDR3 is TGTGCCAGCAGCCCCAGACAGGGATCCTACAATGAGCAGTTCTTC. Encoded protein: CASSPRQGSYNEQFF. Together with reference TRBV7-4 and TRBJ2-1, the CDR3 gives the full variable domain: GAGVSQSPRYKVAKRGRDVALRCDSISGHVTLYWYRQTLGQGSEVLTYSQSDAQRDKSGRPSGRFSAERPERSVSTLKIQRTEQGDSAVYLCASSPRQGSYNEQFFGPGTRLTVL.

The chain joins TRBV6-1 to TRBJ2-5; 12 bases map to TRBD2. This CDR3 is built from 17 residues. Trimming cost V 4 bases and J 5 bases; bases outside gene matches: 11. Germline lookup yields CDR1 MNHNS and CDR2 SASEGT. Here the CDR3 reads CASSALRTSGNRETQYF. The CDR3 DNA sequence: TGTGCCAGCAGTGCCTTGCGGACTAGCGGGAATCGGGAGACCCAGTACTTC.

There are a few counts of this clone. J is TRBJ2-7 and V is TRBV7-6, with D perhaps matching TRBD2 (6 bases). Trimming removed 5 bases at V and 7 bases at J, with 12 bases between. The germline V gene has CDR1 SGHVS and CDR2 FNYEAQ. This CDR3 is built from 12 residues. DNA of the CDR3: TGTGCCAGCAGCCTCCGGGCGGGGGAGCAGTACTTC. It codes for CASSLRAGEQYF.

In regard to this clone: The junction does not match germline at one end; this may be a read error. The CDR3 region is CASSQQDWGSGNTIYF. In DNA, the CDR3 is TGTGCCAGCAGCCAACAGGACTGGGGCTCTGGAAACACCATATATTTT. The chain recombines TRBV4-1 with TRBJ1-3, with a tentative D call TRBD1 (5 bases). This CDR3 region has 16 residues. Germline V gene lookup returns CDR1 MGHRA and CDR2 YSYEKL.

The chain combines TRBV4-2 with TRBJ2-1; D is undetermined. Germline-derived CDR1 and CDR2 are LGHNA and YNFKEQ. V was pared by 0 bases and J by 14 bases, with 14 bases between. CDR3 length: 13 residues. DNA of the CDR3: TGTGCCAGCAGCCAAGATCTACGTGTTCCCGAGTTCTTC. It specifies CASSQDLRVPEFF.

For this clone: Since a much larger clone is just one base distant, this may be a read error. The rearrangement joins TRBV7-3 to TRBJ1-3; no definite D call. This CDR3 region has 13 residues. Germline loops: CDR1 SGHTA, CDR2 FQGTGA. The ends were cut back, 2 bases at V and 2 bases at J, with 4 bases in the middle. The DNA for the CDR3 is TGTGCCAGCAGCTTAGGGGCTGGAAACACCATATATTTT. Its protein product is CASSLGAGNTIYF. The entire variable domain, with the rest obtained from reference TRBV7-3 and TRBJ1-3, is as follows: GAGVSQTPSNKVTEKGKYVELRCDPISGHTALYWYRQSLGQGPEFLIYFQGTGAADDSGLPNDRFFAVRPEGSVSTLKIQRTERGDSAVYLCASSLGAGNTIYFGEGSWLTVV.